Listed below are T cell receptor beta chains from one sample, sequenced in a study of cytomegalovirus exposure and HLA in healthy donors. TCRdb's copy holds only in-frame clones and misses some; the assay was immunoSEQ multiplex PCR. The sample lists roughly 56,000 clones, about 88% occurring once. Sequenced material: PBMCs. These receptors all come from a woman aged 18-29 years in good health and CMV-seronegative. CDR3s include the opening cysteine and the closing phenylalanine or tryptophan. The D gene is left open where the match is weak. Clone size is given for some rows only: seen once, a few or many times, or a class if the clone is expanded.

j_call: TRBJ1-2; v_call: TRBV29-1; clone_size: .; d_call: .; cdr3_aa: CSVAGGTLQGYTF; cdr3_nt: TGCAGCGTAGCGGGGGGCACCCTTCAAGGCTACACCTTC
j_call: TRBJ2-4; v_call: TRBV19; clone_size: .; d_call: TRBD2; cdr3_aa: CASSPGTRGTIQYF; cdr3_nt: TGTGCCAGTAGTCCCGGGACTAGGGGCACCATTCAGTACTTC
j_call: TRBJ2-3; v_call: TRBV5-1; clone_size: .; d_call: .; cdr3_aa: CASRAGTDTQYF; cdr3_nt: TGCGCCAGCAGAGCGGGCACAGATACGCAGTATTTT
j_call: TRBJ2-7; v_call: TRBV2; clone_size: .; d_call: .; cdr3_aa: CASRDVVDNPYEQYF; cdr3_nt: TGTGCCAGCAGAGATGTAGTGGACAATCCCTACGAGCAGTACTTC
j_call: TRBJ2-7; v_call: TRBV6-5; clone_size: .; d_call: .; cdr3_aa: CASSLWGSLAGEQYF; cdr3_nt: TGTGCCAGCAGTTTATGGGGCAGCCTTGCGGGAGAGCAGTACTTC
j_call: TRBJ2-2; v_call: TRBV19; clone_size: .; d_call: .; cdr3_aa: CASSPRATQNAGELFF; cdr3_nt: TGTGCCAGTAGTCCCAGGGCTACCCAAAACGCCGGGGAGCTGTTTTTT
j_call: TRBJ2-3; v_call: TRBV28; clone_size: .; d_call: TRBD2; cdr3_aa: CASSPPGLAGGASAQYF; cdr3_nt: TGTGCCAGCAGTCCCCCGGGACTAGCGGGAGGAGCCTCGGCGCAGTATTTT
j_call: TRBJ2-1; v_call: TRBV29-1; clone_size: .; d_call: .; cdr3_aa: CSVEGTRKMYNEQFF; cdr3_nt: TGCAGCGTTGAAGGGACTCGTAAGATGTACAATGAGCAGTTCTTC
j_call: TRBJ2-5; v_call: TRBV5-5; clone_size: .; d_call: TRBD1; cdr3_aa: CASSGTGGETQYF; cdr3_nt: TGTGCCAGCAGCGGGACAGGCGGGGAGACCCAGTACTTC
j_call: TRBJ2-5; v_call: TRBV9; clone_size: .; d_call: .; cdr3_aa: CASSVGAGRQETQYF; cdr3_nt: TGTGCCAGCAGCGTAGGCGCGGGGAGACAAGAGACCCAGTACTTC
j_call: TRBJ2-2; v_call: TRBV29-1; clone_size: once; d_call: .; cdr3_aa: CSASKSNTGELFF; cdr3_nt: TGCAGCGCCTCGAAGAGTAACACCGGGGAGCTGTTTTTT
j_call: TRBJ2-2; v_call: TRBV30; clone_size: few; d_call: .; cdr3_aa: CAWTGGGYSGELFF; cdr3_nt: TGTGCCTGGACTGGGGGAGGATATTCCGGGGAGCTGTTTTTT
j_call: TRBJ1-5; v_call: TRBV30; clone_size: once; d_call: TRBD1; cdr3_aa: CAWSQGAGQPQHF; cdr3_nt: TGTGCCTGGAGTCAGGGGGCAGGTCAGCCCCAGCATTTT
j_call: TRBJ1-3; v_call: TRBV5-5; clone_size: .; d_call: TRBD1; cdr3_aa: CASSWGQSSSGNTIYF; cdr3_nt: TGTGCCAGCAGCTGGGGACAGTCCAGCTCTGGAAACACCATATATTTT
j_call: TRBJ2-1; v_call: TRBV6-4; clone_size: .; d_call: .; cdr3_aa: CASSDSAGSYNEQFF; cdr3_nt: TGTGCCAGCAGTGACTCTGCAGGCTCCTACAATGAGCAGTTCTTC
j_call: TRBJ1-1; v_call: TRBV5-4; clone_size: .; d_call: .; cdr3_aa: CASSFPQGMNTEAFF; cdr3_nt: TGTGCCAGCAGCTTCCCACAGGGAATGAACACTGAAGCTTTCTTT
j_call: TRBJ2-7; v_call: TRBV9; clone_size: few; d_call: .; cdr3_aa: CASSVDPSSYEQYF; cdr3_nt: TGTGCCAGCAGCGTAGACCCGAGCTCCTACGAGCAGTACTTC
j_call: TRBJ2-5; v_call: TRBV5-4; clone_size: .; d_call: TRBD2; cdr3_aa: CASSPLGGSGETQYF; cdr3_nt: TGTGCCAGCAGCCCCCTTGGCGGGAGTGGTGAGACCCAGTACTTC
j_call: TRBJ2-3; v_call: TRBV4-2; clone_size: .; d_call: TRBD2; cdr3_aa: CASSQGLAGEHTQYF; cdr3_nt: TGTGCCAGCAGCCAAGGTCTAGCGGGAGAGCATACGCAGTATTTT
j_call: TRBJ2-1; v_call: TRBV15; clone_size: .; d_call: .; cdr3_aa: CATSYRDYNEQFF; cdr3_nt: TGTGCCACCAGCTACCGGGATTACAATGAGCAGTTCTTC
j_call: TRBJ1-1; v_call: TRBV6-5; clone_size: once; d_call: .; cdr3_aa: CASSYSRQSPNTEAFF; cdr3_nt: TGTGCCAGCAGTTACTCAAGACAATCCCCGAACACTGAAGCTTTCTTT
j_call: TRBJ2-7; v_call: TRBV11-2; clone_size: .; d_call: .; cdr3_aa: CASSLTAYEQYF; cdr3_nt: TGTGCCAGCAGCCTGACAGCCTACGAGCAGTACTTC
j_call: TRBJ1-1; v_call: TRBV2; clone_size: .; d_call: .; cdr3_aa: CASSAQGSTEAFF; cdr3_nt: TGTGCCAGCAGCGCTCAGGGGAGCACTGAAGCTTTCTTT
j_call: TRBJ1-6; v_call: TRBV6-5; clone_size: once; d_call: TRBD1; cdr3_aa: CASSYFPGTENSPLHF; cdr3_nt: TGTGCCAGCAGCTACTTTCCCGGGACAGAAAATTCACCCCTCCACTTT
j_call: TRBJ1-1; v_call: TRBV19; clone_size: .; d_call: TRBD1; cdr3_aa: CASSYDRGFMNTEAFF; cdr3_nt: TGTGCCAGTAGTTACGACAGGGGATTCATGAACACTGAAGCTTTCTTT
j_call: TRBJ1-3; v_call: TRBV6-1; clone_size: .; d_call: .; cdr3_aa: CATLPLVESGNTIYF; cdr3_nt: TGTGCCACTCTCCCTTTGGTGGAGTCTGGAAACACCATATATTTT
j_call: TRBJ2-5; v_call: TRBV18; clone_size: once; d_call: TRBD2; cdr3_aa: CASSPPASGGMETQYF; cdr3_nt: TGTGCCAGCTCACCACCAGCTAGCGGGGGGATGGAGACCCAGTACTTC
j_call: TRBJ1-5; v_call: TRBV5-6; clone_size: once; d_call: .; cdr3_aa: CASGLGRNNQPQHF; cdr3_nt: TGTGCCAGCGGTCTTGGCAGGAACAATCAGCCCCAGCATTTT
j_call: TRBJ2-3; v_call: TRBV5-4; clone_size: .; d_call: TRBD1; cdr3_aa: CASRTDRGTDTQYF; cdr3_nt: TGTGCCAGCAGAACTGACAGGGGCACAGATACGCAGTATTTT
j_call: TRBJ2-3; v_call: TRBV4-2; clone_size: .; d_call: .; cdr3_aa: CASSQDVFGEDTQYF; cdr3_nt: TGTGCCAGCAGCCAAGATGTCTTCGGTGAAGATACGCAGTATTTT
j_call: TRBJ1-6; v_call: TRBV30; clone_size: .; d_call: .; cdr3_aa: CAWSVSDSPLHF; cdr3_nt: TGTGCCTGGAGTGTCAGCGATTCACCCCTCCACTTT
j_call: TRBJ2-5; v_call: TRBV7-7; clone_size: .; d_call: .; cdr3_aa: CASSSGETQYF; cdr3_nt: TGTGCTAGCAGCTCGGGGGAGACCCAGTACTTC
j_call: TRBJ2-7; v_call: TRBV9; clone_size: .; d_call: TRBD1; cdr3_aa: CASSVDPGGYEQYF; cdr3_nt: TGTGCCAGCAGCGTAGATCCAGGGGGCTACGAGCAGTACTTC
j_call: TRBJ2-5; v_call: TRBV6-1; clone_size: .; d_call: TRBD2; cdr3_aa: CASSERGLAGAMGRETQYF; cdr3_nt: TGTGCCAGCAGTGAAAGGGGACTAGCGGGAGCCATGGGGCGGGAGACCCAGTACTTC
j_call: TRBJ1-2; v_call: TRBV15; clone_size: .; d_call: TRBD1; cdr3_aa: CATSEGQAYGYTF; cdr3_nt: TGTGCCACCAGCGAGGGACAGGCCTATGGCTACACCTTC
j_call: TRBJ2-7; v_call: TRBV18; clone_size: .; d_call: TRBD1; cdr3_aa: CASSPGVTGGLNEQYF; cdr3_nt: TGTGCCAGCTCACCAGGGGTAACAGGGGGTCTCAACGAGCAGTACTTC
j_call: TRBJ1-3; v_call: TRBV5-8; clone_size: few; d_call: TRBD1; cdr3_aa: CASSLGQVSGNTIYF; cdr3_nt: TGTGCCAGCAGCCTTGGACAGGTCTCTGGAAACACCATATATTTT
j_call: TRBJ2-2; v_call: TRBV11-2; clone_size: .; d_call: .; cdr3_aa: CASSLGGRATGELFF; cdr3_nt: TGTGCCAGCAGCTTAGGTGGCAGGGCAACCGGGGAGCTGTTTTTT
j_call: TRBJ2-6; v_call: TRBV4-1; clone_size: .; d_call: .; cdr3_aa: CASSQGRGSGANVLTF; cdr3_nt: TGCGCCAGCAGCCAAGGAAGAGGCTCTGGGGCCAACGTCCTGACTTTC
j_call: TRBJ1-5; v_call: TRBV28; clone_size: few; d_call: .; cdr3_aa: CASFPWARFNQPQHF; cdr3_nt: TGTGCCAGCTTCCCTTGGGCCAGATTCAATCAGCCCCAGCATTTT
j_call: TRBJ2-3; v_call: TRBV6-4; clone_size: .; d_call: TRBD2; cdr3_aa: CASSELAGSTDTQYF; cdr3_nt: TGTGCCAGCAGTGAACTAGCGGGTAGCACAGATACGCAGTATTTT
j_call: TRBJ1-5; v_call: TRBV6-1; clone_size: once; d_call: .; cdr3_aa: CASSEYYDSSNQPQHF; cdr3_nt: TGTGCCAGCAGTGAATATTACGACTCTAGCAATCAGCCCCAGCATTTT